One and the same sample provided the 20 T cell receptor beta chains below, sequenced in a study of patients and donors after allogeneic stem cell transplantation. TCRdb analysed the RT-PCR reads with MiXCR anew, one entry per CDR3 protein. The sample shows about 400,000 distinct CDR3 sequences, about a sixth of them seen only once. Sequenced sample: blood, either unsorted or a sorted T cell fraction (not recorded which). These receptors were collected from a human donor who was either an allogeneic HSCT recipient or a stem cell or donor lymphocyte infusion donor (not recorded which). It is not recorded whose cells these are; they may come from a transplant donor.

This chain joins TRBV7-8 and TRBJ2-7; D is unresolved. V lost 1 base to trimming and J lost 2 bases, with 12 bases between them. The CDR3 has 15 amino acids. Germline V gene lookup returns CDR1 SGHVS and CDR2 FQNEAQ. The CDR3 loop reads CASSLGSNPTYEQYF. The CDR3 bases are TGTGCCAGCAGCTTAGGATCGAACCCTACCTACGAGCAGTACTTC.

V usage is TRBV27 and J usage is TRBJ2-1, with 8 bases that match TRBD1. V trimming: 6 bases; J trimming: 8 bases; junction bases outside the gene matches: 12. The CDR3 contains 15 residues. The V gene's germline CDR1 is MNHEY and CDR2 SMNVEV (reference sequence). DNA for the CDR3: TGTGCCAGCAGATTTACAGGGGGGACATTCGATGAGCAGTTCTTC. Residues: CASRFTGGTFDEQFF.

This clonotype was seen more than once but under ten times. The chain carries TRBV18 and TRBJ1-5, with D maybe TRBD1 (6 bases). V dropped 3 bases and J dropped 4 bases, with 13 bases sitting between them. CDR1 and CDR2 (germline): KGHSH, LQKENI. CDR3 length: 15 residues. The chain's CDR3 is CASSPLTTGNQPQHF. The CDR3 DNA follows: TGTGCCAGCTCACCTTTGACCACAGGGAATCAGCCCCAGCATTTT.

In this sample, this clonotype turned up many times. The chain has TRBV20-1 and TRBJ2-1; TRBD2 matches 11 bases. Trimming cost V 1 base and J 6 bases; bases outside gene matches: 5. CDR3 length: 15 residues. The germline V gene has CDR1 DFQATT and CDR2 SNEGSKA (reference sequence). As DNA, the CDR3 is TGCAGTGCTAGAGTCGCCCTAGCGGGAGGCAATGAGCAGTTCTTC. Its translation is CSARVALAGGNEQFF.

The rearrangement joins TRBV12-3 or TRBV12-4 to TRBJ2-3; maybe TRBD2 (6 bases). Deletions cut 3 bases from V and 2 bases from J, with 12 bases between. CDR3 length: 15 residues. CDR3 bases: TGTGCCAGCAGTTTGTCGGGACTGTACACAGATACGCAGTATTTT. This encodes CASSLSGLYTDTQYF.

This clonotype was counted only a few times. This sequence joins TRBV20-1 and TRBJ2-7, with TRBD1 matching over 9 bases. V was pared by 6 bases and J by 7 bases, with 10 bases of the junction left unmatched. CDR1 is DFQATT, CDR2 SNEGSKA, per germline (reference sequence). CDR3 size: 13 residues. The CDR3 region is CSATDRGLREQYF. The CDR3 bases are TGCAGTGCCACGGACAGGGGTCTGCGAGAGCAGTACTTC.

The V and J genes are TRBV7-8 and TRBJ2-7; TRBD1 matches at 12 bases. With V trimmed by 6 bases and J by 5 bases, 5 bases remained unmatched. The CDR3 extends over 14 amino acids. Per the germline V gene, CDR1 is SGHVS and CDR2 is FQNEAQ. CDR3 loop: CASRYRDRGHEQYF. CDR3 DNA sequence: TGTGCCAGCAGGTACCGGGACAGGGGGCACGAGCAGTACTTC.

V gene TRBV5-6 combines with J gene TRBJ2-5; D call uncertain. CDR1 is SGHDT and CDR2 is YYEEEE in the germline V gene. V gave up 2 bases and J gave up 5 bases, with 10 bases separating them. There are 13 residues in the CDR3. The CDR3 DNA sequence: TGTGCCAGCAGCTTAAGGGTATCTGAGACCCAGTACTTC. Amino acids: CASSLRVSETQYF.

The chain couples TRBV4-3 to TRBJ1-3; tentatively, D is TRBD1 (5 bases). This CDR3 has 14 residues. The germline gives CDR1 LGHNA, CDR2 YSLEER. The germline V and J ends were trimmed by 4 bases and 2 bases, with 9 bases remaining between them. CDR3 protein: CASSPSTAGNTIYF. For the CDR3, the DNA is TGCGCCAGCAGCCCTTCGACAGCTGGAAACACCATATATTTT.

This clonotype came up a few times. The CDR3 reads CASSIVRPYVKKYF. In nucleotides, the CDR3 is TGTGCCAGTTCGATTGTACGACCTTACGTAAAAAAGTATTTT. The chain recombines TRBV25-1 with TRBJ2-3; D is uncertain. Trimming took off 9 bases at V and 13 bases at J, with 26 bases between the two ends. The CDR3 is 14 amino acids. Germline V gene lookup returns CDR1 MGHDK and CDR2 SYGVNS.

This chain uses TRBV20-1 with TRBJ1-4, with D maybe TRBD1 (5 bases). Trimming pared 0 bases from V and 6 bases from J, leaving 20 bases between. This CDR3 is 17 amino acids long. Germline V gene data show CDR1 as DFQATT and CDR2 as SNEGSKA (reference sequence). CDR3 protein: CSARDRQPKAMDEKLFF. CDR3 coding DNA: TGCAGTGCTAGAGATCGACAGCCAAAGGCGATGGATGAAAAACTGTTTTTT.

This clonotype occurred a few times. The chain joins TRBV20-1 to TRBJ2-4, with TRBD2 matching over 9 bases. CDR3 length equals 12 residues. Germline CDR1 is DFQATT and CDR2 is SNEGSKA (reference sequence). Losses at the gene ends were 5 bases for V and 15 bases for J; bases not matched to a gene: 11. In nucleotides, the CDR3 is TGCAGTGCTCGGTCCGCGGCGGGGGGGTGGTACTTC. It is translated as CSARSAAGGWYF.

This clonotype has a handful of counts. Written as DNA, the CDR3 is TGCAGCGTTGAAGGGCCACAGGGAGGGTACAATGAGCAGTTCTTC. It codes for CSVEGPQGGYNEQFF. The V gene is TRBV29-1, the J gene TRBJ2-1; D perhaps matches TRBD2 (7 bases). Germline V gene data show CDR1 as SQVTM and CDR2 as ANQGSEA. V lost 1 base, J lost 4 bases, and 14 bases lay in between. The CDR3 runs 15 residues.

This clonotype has just a few counts. The V call is TRBV29-1, the J call TRBJ1-2; weak D call: TRBD1 (5 bases). The CDR3 is made up of 12 amino acids. CDR1 SQVTM and CDR2 ANQGSEA come from the germline V gene. V was cut by 0 bases and J by 5 bases, with 7 bases left in between. The CDR3 protein is CSVEDWGYGYTF. The CDR3 DNA reads as TGCAGCGTTGAAGATTGGGGGTATGGCTACACCTTC.

This clonotype was counted a few times. J is TRBJ1-1 and V is TRBV7-9; D gene uncertain. V was shortened by 4 bases and J by 6 bases, with 6 bases between the two germline ends. The CDR3 extends over 11 amino acids. CDR1 and CDR2 (germline): SEHNR, FQNEAQ (reference sequence). The CDR3: CASSSLAEAFF. The CDR3 nucleotides read TGTGCCAGCAGCTCCCTCGCTGAAGCTTTCTTT.

Ten or more counts support this clonotype. The chain has TRBV29-1 and TRBJ2-1; TRBD1 aligns across 7 bases. The CDR3 contains 13 residues. J gave up 7 bases and V 5 bases, and 8 bases lay outside the gene matches. Germline V CDR1 and CDR2: SQVTM, ANQGSEA. Written as DNA, the CDR3 is TGCAGCGTTTGGGGAGAGGGGGCAAATGAGCAGTTCTTC. Protein: CSVWGEGANEQFF.

This clonotype was seen a handful of times. V is TRBV7-3 and J is TRBJ2-6; D is undetermined. The CDR3 is 18 amino acids. Trimming left V 5 bases short and J 3 bases short, with 20 bases between. Germline V lookup: CDR1 SGHTA, CDR2 FQGTGA. CDR3 nucleotide sequence: TGTGCCAGCAGCCCTACTCTGCACCTCGCTCTTGGGGCCAACGTCCTGACTTTC. Translating gives CASSPTLHLALGANVLTF.

This clonotype occurred a few times. The gene calls are TRBV2 and TRBJ2-1; 7 nucleotides match TRBD2. The V and J ends lost 3 bases and 0 bases, in that order; junction bases with no gene match: 5. CDR1 is SNHLY and CDR2 is FYNNEI in the germline V gene. CDR3 length: 16 residues. For the CDR3, the DNA is TGTGCCAGCAGTGACCAGGGACTAAACTCCTACAATGAGCAGTTCTTC. Translated: CASSDQGLNSYNEQFF.

This clonotype came up a few times. The chain is built from TRBV7-2 and TRBJ1-2, with TRBD1 as a possible D gene (5 bases). The CDR3 runs to 14 residues. The V end was cut by 1 base, the J end by 1 base, with 7 bases between. Looked up from germline, CDR1 is SGHTA and CDR2 is FQGNSA. In DNA, the CDR3 is TGTGCCAGCAGCTTAGGACAGATTAACTATGGCTACACCTTC. Translation: CASSLGQINYGYTF.

This clonotype appeared a few times. The chain is built from TRBV13 and TRBJ2-1; no firm D call. This CDR3 region has 13 residues. The germline gives CDR1 PRHDT, CDR2 FYEKMQ (reference sequence). V shed 5 bases and J shed 6 bases, with 11 bases lying between them. CDR3 coding DNA: TGTGCCAGCAGCCCACCGATTAGCAATGAGCAGTTCTTC. This codes for CASSPPISNEQFF.